What follows are 7 T cell receptor beta chains derived from one specimen sequenced in a study of response to subunit inactivated influenza vaccine. TCRdb fed the RT-PCR reads into MiXCR, producing one record per CDR3 protein. The sample yields under 800,000 distinct CDR3 sequences, around 13% seen once. The specimen comprised PBMCs from blood, sampled around 14 days before vaccination. The receptor set was obtained from a man aged 45 to 65 who received an inactivated influenza vaccine.

The chain links TRBV24-1 to TRBJ2-3, with D perhaps TRBD2 (5 bases). Per germline, CDR1 KGHDR and CDR2 SFDVKD. V lost 3 bases and J lost 5, with 11 bases in between. This CDR3 is 14 amino acids long. The CDR3 sequence: CATSDSGRGDTQYF. The CDR3 DNA sequence: TGTGCCACCAGTGATAGCGGTCGGGGAGATACGCAGTATTTT.

V is TRBV20-1 and J is TRBJ2-1; 7 nucleotides match TRBD2. Losses at the gene ends were 6 bases for V and 6 bases for J; bases not matched to a gene: 14. Germline V gives CDR1 DFQATT, CDR2 SNEGSKA (reference sequence). CDR3 length: 15 residues. The CDR3 spells CSARFLREPSNEQFF. The CDR3, as DNA: TGCAGTGCAAGGTTTCTGCGGGAGCCGAGCAATGAGCAGTTCTTC.

This clonotype was found a few times. The chain joins TRBV28 to TRBJ2-3; 7 nucleotides match TRBD1. There are 16 residues in the CDR3. In germline, CDR1 is MDHEN, CDR2 SYDVKM. V shed 5 bases and J 2 bases; nucleotides not matched to a gene: 10. The CDR3 coding sequence is TGTGCCAGCAGTCTTACAGGGGTTAAGAACACAGATACGCAGTATTTT. Amino acids: CASSLTGVKNTDTQYF.

This clonotype appeared a few times. This chain links TRBV7-9 with TRBJ2-3; 9 bases fit TRBD1. Germline V lookup: CDR1 SEHNR, CDR2 FQNEAQ (reference sequence). The ends lost 3 bases at V and 6 bases at J; junction bases unmatched: 13. The CDR3 is made up of 17 amino acids. The CDR3 DNA reads TGTGCCAGCAGCTTGGGGCCGGACAGGGGTTGGACGGATACGCAGTATTTT. Encoded protein: CASSLGPDRGWTDTQYF.

The chain has TRBV25-1 and TRBJ2-1; 12 bases fit TRBD2. Germline V lookup: CDR1 MGHDK, CDR2 SYGVNS. CDR3 length: 16 residues. The trim removed 2 bases at V and 5 bases at J, leaving 4 bases unmatched. The CDR3 DNA sequence: TGTGCCAGCAGTGAACTACTAGCGGGGGGAAACAATGAGCAGTTCTTC. Protein product: CASSELLAGGNNEQFF.

The chain employs TRBV15 and TRBJ2-2; TRBD1 agrees at 9 bases. Germline assignment: CDR1 LNHNV and CDR2 YYDKDF (reference sequence). The CDR3 is made up of 16 amino acids. The J segment lost 3 bases and the V segment lost 5 bases, leaving 7 bases of the junction unmatched. In DNA, the CDR3 is TGTGCCACCAGCGTCCGGGACAGGGCCTACACCGGGGAGCTGTTTTTT. The encoded protein is CATSVRDRAYTGELFF.

This clonotype was observed a few times. The V gene is TRBV5-1, the J gene TRBJ1-2; D is uncertain. The V end lost 2 bases, the J end lost 7 bases, and 18 bases lay between the germline ends. CDR3 length: 15 amino acids. Looked up from germline, CDR1 is SGHRS and CDR2 is YFSETQ. The CDR3 nucleotides read TGCGCCAGCAGCTTATATGCAGCAAACTTTGGTGGCTACACCTTC. Its translation: CASSLYAANFGGYTF.